The next 21 T cell receptor beta chains were all read from a single sample in a study of monozygotic twins with inflammatory bowel disease. TCRdb re-called the 5' RACE reads; every CDR3 protein appears as one record, without DNA. Seen in this sample are around 97,000 distinct CDR3 sequences; the ten most common clones hold roughly 1.8%. Sequencing used blood. The receptors come from a human donor with ulcerative colitis or Crohn's disease, or a healthy co-twin of an affected twin (not recorded which).

The chain couples TRBV14 to TRBJ2-5; TCRdb outputs TRBD2, but without DNA this stays unchecked. From germline, CDR1 is SGHDN and CDR2 FVKESK. The CDR3 spans 15 residues. The CDR3 spells CASSQGALYQETQYF.

V usage is TRBV20-1 and J usage is TRBJ2-4; the D call of TRBD2 rests on TCRdb alone, since no DNA is present to check it. CDR1 and CDR2 from the germline V gene are DFQATT and SNEGSKA (reference sequence). The CDR3 extends over 13 amino acids. CDR3 residues: CSATLAGGNIQYF.

The V call is TRBV5-1, the J call TRBJ2-7. Germline CDR1 and CDR2: SGHRS and YFSETQ. The CDR3 has 15 residues. CDR3 in amino acids: CASSLDAGNSYEQYF.

The CDR3 loop reads CATSDFSAGGSNEQFF. The J gene is TRBJ2-1, the V gene TRBV24-1; TCRdb's assignment of TRBD2 cannot be checked, as there is no DNA. The V gene's germline CDR1 is KGHDR and CDR2 SFDVKD. The CDR3 spans 16 residues.

The CDR3 sequence: CASSYRGTSDNEQFF. The chain recombines TRBV6-5 with TRBJ2-1; TCRdb names TRBD2, which stays unverified in the absence of DNA. The germline gives CDR1 MNHEY, CDR2 SVGAGI. This CDR3 is built from 15 residues.

The rearrangement joins TRBV24-1 to TRBJ2-2; TCRdb returns TRBD2, unconfirmable since there is no DNA. This CDR3 contains 14 residues. CDR1 is KGHDR, CDR2 SFDVKD, per germline. The CDR3 here is CATSDRAGTGELFF.

The chain has TRBV6-5 and TRBJ2-7; TCRdb indicates TRBD1, and absent DNA this call remains unverified. Germline V CDR1 and CDR2: MNHEY, SVGAGI. The CDR3 is made up of 12 amino acids. The CDR3 reads CASMGQGYEQYF.

The chain has TRBV4-2 and TRBJ2-1; TCRdb designates TRBD2, a call that cannot be tested without DNA. Germline values: CDR1 LGHNA, CDR2 YNFKEQ. This CDR3 is 16 amino acids long. The CDR3: CASSQGVLAVYNEQFF.

This chain uses TRBV5-1 with TRBJ2-3. CDR1 is SGHRS, CDR2 YFSETQ, per germline. The CDR3 contains 16 residues. This CDR3 reads CASSLALESETDTQYF.

The J gene is TRBJ1-2, the V gene TRBV7-3; TCRdb outputs TRBD1, but without DNA this stays unchecked. The CDR3 length is 17 residues. Per germline, CDR1 SGHTA and CDR2 FQGTGA. The CDR3 is CASSLSGGGTSNYGYTF.

The chain links TRBV27 to TRBJ2-7; TCRdb proposes TRBD2, but this gene call is untestable without DNA. In germline, CDR1 is MNHEY, CDR2 SMNVEV (reference sequence). This CDR3 comprises 12 residues. CDR3 amino acids: CASSFVRGEQYF.

The chain couples TRBV20-1 to TRBJ2-7. CDR1 is DFQATT and CDR2 is SNEGSKA in the germline V gene (reference sequence). CDR3 length equals 11 residues. The CDR3 reads CSARAHDEQYF.

The chain uses TRBV20-1 and TRBJ2-7; the TCRdb call, TRBD1, lacks DNA for checking. The germline gives CDR1 DFQATT, CDR2 SNEGSKA (reference sequence). The CDR3 runs to 15 residues. CDR3 loop: CSAREPGQHSYEQYF.

This chain connects TRBV27 to TRBJ2-2; TCRdb selects TRBD1, and the lack of DNA leaves this call unchecked. Germline V gives CDR1 MNHEY, CDR2 SMNVEV (reference sequence). The CDR3 is 16 residues long. CDR3 in amino acids: CASSASGTLNTGELFF.

This chain joins TRBV12-3 or TRBV12-4 and TRBJ1-6; TCRdb's D call of TRBD1 is untestable without DNA. This CDR3 is 14 amino acids long. The chain's CDR3 is CASSGTGVNSPLHF.

The chain joins TRBV29-1 to TRBJ2-3. The germline V gene has CDR1 SQVTM and CDR2 ANQGSEA. The CDR3 extends over 12 amino acids. This chain's CDR3 is CSVVPGTDTQYF.

The rearrangement uses TRBV11-2 and TRBJ2-3; TCRdb lists TRBD2, though no DNA is available to test this call. The germline CDR1 and CDR2 sequences are SGHAT and FQNNGV. The CDR3 contains 18 residues. The CDR3 sequence is CASSGALRAQARADTQYF.

This chain links TRBV27 with TRBJ2-1; TCRdb names TRBD1, which stays unverified in the absence of DNA. Germline CDR1 reads MNHEY; CDR2 reads SMNVEV (reference sequence). The CDR3 is 16 residues long. The chain's CDR3 is CASSFFGTGGILGQFF.

CDR3: CASSSSGNGYNEQFF. The rearrangement uses TRBV7-2 and TRBJ2-1. Germline CDR1 reads SGHTA; CDR2 reads FQGNSA. The CDR3 contains 15 residues.

The chain links TRBV12-3 or TRBV12-4 to TRBJ2-3; TCRdb gives TRBD1 as the D gene, but with no DNA this cannot be confirmed. The CDR3 loop spans 12 amino acids. The CDR3 sequence is CASSRGGDTQYF.

This chain joins TRBV30 and TRBJ1-5. Germline CDR1 and CDR2: GTSNPN and SVGIG (reference sequence). CDR3 length equals 13 residues. CDR3 amino acids: CAWSLEINQPQHF.